This is a list of T cell receptor beta chains from one sample in a study of tumor-infiltrating lymphocytes in primary liver carcinoma. TCRdb re-analysed the multiplex PCR reads in MiXCR, keeping a single row per CDR3 protein. The sample lists 70,000 to 75,000 distinct CDR3 sequences; 55% to 75% were seen once. The sample consisted of liver tumor tissue from sampling region 4. These receptors were collected from a man aged 40-49 years with primary liver carcinoma and hepatitis B virus infection. The CDR3 runs from the conserved cysteine through the conserved F or W. The D gene is left open where the match is weak. Not all rows give a size; the values are once, few, many and, for expanded clones, a class.

j_gene: TRBJ2-1; len: 14; abundance: -; d_gene: -; v_gene: TRBV10-2; CDR3aa: CASGGLGGRNEQLF; CDR3nt: TGCGCCAGCGGCGGACTTGGGGGGAGGAATGAGCAGCTCTTC
j_gene: TRBJ1-1; len: 13; abundance: few; d_gene: -; v_gene: TRBV11-2; CDR3aa: CASSRGGAGNAFF; CDR3nt: TGTGCCAGCAGCAGAGGCGGGGCAGGGAATGCCTTCTTT
j_gene: TRBJ2-7; len: 14; abundance: -; d_gene: -; v_gene: TRBV2; CDR3aa: CASSEPRGGYKQYF; CDR3nt: TGTGCCAGCAGTGAACCCAGGGGTGGATACAAGCAGTACTTC
j_gene: TRBJ2-3; len: 12; abundance: many; d_gene: -; v_gene: TRBV28; CDR3aa: CASHDGWNTQYF; CDR3nt: TGTGCCAGCCACGACGGCTGGAATACGCAGTATTTT
j_gene: TRBJ2-5; len: 14; abundance: many; d_gene: TRBD1; v_gene: TRBV28; CDR3aa: CASSLQGAGETQYF; CDR3nt: TGTGCCAGCAGTTTACAGGGGGCCGGGGAGACCCAGTACTTC
j_gene: TRBJ2-1; len: 15; abundance: -; d_gene: TRBD2; v_gene: TRBV6-5; CDR3aa: CASRVSGTRPKEQFF; CDR3nt: TGTGCCAGCAGGGTATCCGGGACTAGGCCCAAAGAGCAGTTCTTC
j_gene: TRBJ2-5; len: 17; abundance: many; d_gene: -; v_gene: TRBV6-5; CDR3aa: CASSYRRSDPEAETQYF; CDR3nt: TGTGCCAGCAGTTACAGAAGGTCGGACCCGGAGGCAGAGACCCAGTACTTC
j_gene: TRBJ2-7; len: 18; abundance: -; d_gene: TRBD2; v_gene: TRBV11-2; CDR3aa: CVSSLSVGPAGWGYEQYF; CDR3nt: TGTGTCAGCAGCTTATCCGTTGGACCAGCGGGATGGGGGTACGAGCAGTACTTC
j_gene: TRBJ2-6; len: 16; abundance: -; d_gene: -; v_gene: TRBV6-5; CDR3aa: CASSYLGSPGANVLSF; CDR3nt: TGTGCCAGCAGTTACTTAGGCAGCCCTGGGGCCAACGTCCTGTCTTTC
j_gene: TRBJ2-1; len: 13; abundance: -; d_gene: -; v_gene: TRBV11-2; CDR3aa: CASSLIDAYEQFF; CDR3nt: TGCGCCAGCAGCTTAATTGATGCTTACGAGCAGTTCTTC
j_gene: TRBJ2-5; len: 12; abundance: few; d_gene: TRBD2; v_gene: TRBV29-1; CDR3aa: CSGGGRKETQYF; CDR3nt: TGCAGCGGGGGGGGTAGAAAAGAGACCCAGTACTTC
j_gene: TRBJ1-1; len: 14; abundance: -; d_gene: -; v_gene: TRBV28; CDR3aa: CATSVQGPNTIAFF; CDR3nt: TGTGCCACCAGTGTACAGGGACCGAACACTATAGCTTTCTTT
j_gene: TRBJ2-3; len: 16; abundance: -; d_gene: -; v_gene: TRBV11-2; CDR3aa: CASSFSLATETDTQYF; CDR3nt: TGTGCCAGCAGCTTCAGTTTAGCGACTGAGACAGATACGCAATATTTT
j_gene: TRBJ2-2; len: 18; abundance: -; d_gene: TRBD2; v_gene: TRBV20-1; CDR3aa: CSARDEASGASNTGELFF; CDR3nt: TGCAGTGCTAGAGATGAGGCTAGCGGAGCTTCTAACACCGGGGAGCTGTTTTTT
j_gene: TRBJ2-7; len: 15; abundance: -; d_gene: -; v_gene: TRBV5-1; CDR3aa: CASSLVRGNSYEQYF; CDR3nt: TGCGCTAGCAGCTTGGTCAGGGGTAACTCCTACGAGCAGTACTTC
j_gene: TRBJ2-3; len: 16; abundance: -; d_gene: TRBD2; v_gene: TRBV6-5; CDR3aa: CASSSSWTSGPDRQYF; CDR3nt: TGTGCCAGCAGCTCTTCCTGGACTAGCGGACCAGATAGGCAGTATTTT
j_gene: TRBJ2-5; len: 11; abundance: -; d_gene: -; v_gene: TRBV2; CDR3aa: CASSEEQAQYF; CDR3nt: TGTGCCAGCAGTGAAGAACAGGCCCAGTATTTC
j_gene: TRBJ2-2; len: 15; abundance: -; d_gene: -; v_gene: TRBV4-1; CDR3aa: CAGSQDQGSTWELFF; CDR3nt: TGCGCCGGCAGCCAAGATCAGGGGAGCACCTGGGAGCTGTTTTTT
j_gene: TRBJ2-2; len: 15; abundance: -; d_gene: -; v_gene: TRBV19; CDR3aa: CASSRQIAITGELFF; CDR3nt: TGTGCCAGTAGTAGACAGATTGCCATCACCGGGGAGCTGTTTTTT
j_gene: TRBJ2-7; len: 16; abundance: -; d_gene: TRBD2; v_gene: TRBV28; CDR3aa: CASSLGLAGGPGEQYF; CDR3nt: TGTGCCAGCAGCCTGGGACTAGCGGGAGGGCCGGGGGAGCAGTACTTC
j_gene: TRBJ2-7; len: 12; abundance: -; d_gene: -; v_gene: TRBV20-1; CDR3aa: CSADRETYEQYF; CDR3nt: TGCAGTGCCGACAGAGAAACCTACGAGCAGTACTTC
j_gene: TRBJ1-2; len: 13; abundance: -; d_gene: -; v_gene: TRBV5-5; CDR3aa: CAGSSSTGLSYTF; CDR3nt: TGTGCCGGCAGCTCTAGTACAGGGTTAAGCTACACCTTC
j_gene: TRBJ2-1; len: 15; abundance: -; d_gene: TRBD2; v_gene: TRBV7-8; CDR3aa: CACSPGISGRDEQFF; CDR3nt: TGTGCCTGCAGCCCCGGGATTAGCGGGAGGGATGAGCAGTTCTTC
j_gene: TRBJ2-1; len: 14; abundance: -; d_gene: -; v_gene: TRBV11-2; CDR3aa: CASSLLSSGSEQFF; CDR3nt: TGTGCCAGCAGCTTACTCTCCAGCGGTTCTGAGCAGTTCTTC
j_gene: TRBJ1-5; len: 16; abundance: -; d_gene: -; v_gene: TRBV7-8; CDR3aa: CARSPGARGCNQPQHF; CDR3nt: TGTGCCAGGAGCCCAGGGGCCCGGGGGTGCAATCAGCCCCAGCATTTT
j_gene: TRBJ1-6; len: 14; abundance: few; d_gene: -; v_gene: TRBV18; CDR3aa: CASPPPGRRNTLHF; CDR3nt: TGTGCCAGCCCACCACCGGGACGGCGAAACACCCTCCACTTT
j_gene: TRBJ2-1; len: 15; abundance: -; d_gene: -; v_gene: TRBV7-8; CDR3aa: CASSHRTHLGGEQFF; CDR3nt: TGTGCCAGCAGCCACAGGACCCACCTGGGGGGTGAGCAGTTCTTC
j_gene: TRBJ2-7; len: 15; abundance: -; d_gene: -; v_gene: TRBV11-2; CDR3aa: CTSTTLEASHYEQYF; CDR3nt: TGTACCAGCACCACCTTGGAAGCGTCCCACTACGAGCAGTACTTC
j_gene: TRBJ1-3; len: 15; abundance: few; d_gene: -; v_gene: TRBV5-1; CDR3aa: CASSQNRNTGSTIYF; CDR3nt: TGCGCCAGCAGCCAAAACAGGAATACTGGAAGCACCATATATTTT
j_gene: TRBJ2-1; len: 17; abundance: -; d_gene: TRBD2; v_gene: TRBV11-2; CDR3aa: CTSSYRPGTSFYKKQFF; CDR3nt: TGTACCAGCAGCTATCGCCCCGGGACTAGCTTTTACAAAAAGCAGTTCTTC
j_gene: TRBJ2-7; len: 14; abundance: once; d_gene: -; v_gene: TRBV6-5; CDR3aa: CASRETRPGYEQYF; CDR3nt: TGCGCCAGCAGGGAGACTAGACCGGGTTACGAGCAGTACTTC
j_gene: TRBJ2-1; len: 13; abundance: -; d_gene: -; v_gene: TRBV11-1; CDR3aa: CASSLNDAYEQSF; CDR3nt: TGTGCTAGCAGCTTAAATGATGCCTATGAGCAGTCCTTT
j_gene: TRBJ1-6; len: 13; abundance: many; d_gene: -; v_gene: TRBV25-1; CDR3aa: CASSEHGGSPLHF; CDR3nt: TGTGCCAGCAGTGAACACGGGGGTTCACCCCTCCACTTT
j_gene: TRBJ2-7; len: 14; abundance: -; d_gene: TRBD1; v_gene: TRBV28; CDR3aa: CVSSSGDRGPGEYF; CDR3nt: TGTGTCAGCAGTTCTGGGGACAGGGGACCTGGGGAGTACTTC
j_gene: TRBJ2-1; len: 13; abundance: -; d_gene: TRBD1; v_gene: TRBV29-1; CDR3aa: CSAEGTVGNEQFF; CDR3nt: TGCAGCGCTGAAGGGACAGTGGGGAATGAGCAGTTCTTC
j_gene: TRBJ2-1; len: 17; abundance: -; d_gene: -; v_gene: TRBV6-5; CDR3aa: CANSYSRGGGSYNEQLF; CDR3nt: TGTGCCAACAGTTACTCGCGGGGAGGCGGCTCCTACAATGAACAGTTGTTC
j_gene: TRBJ2-7; len: 13; abundance: -; d_gene: TRBD1; v_gene: TRBV11-2; CDR3aa: CASTLGGYYEQYF; CDR3nt: TGTGCCAGCACCTTAGGGGGCTACTACGAGCAGTACTTC
j_gene: TRBJ1-5; len: 13; abundance: -; d_gene: TRBD1; v_gene: TRBV29-1; CDR3aa: CSIAGGCNQPQHF; CDR3nt: TGCAGCATTGCAGGGGGATGCAATCAGCCCCAGCATTTT
j_gene: TRBJ1-1; len: 16; abundance: many; d_gene: -; v_gene: TRBV28; CDR3aa: CASTLAFVGAGTEAFF; CDR3nt: TGTGCCAGCACCCTTGCCTTTGTGGGGGCAGGGACTGAAGCTTTCTTT
j_gene: TRBJ2-7; len: 12; abundance: -; d_gene: TRBD2; v_gene: TRBV29-1; CDR3aa: CSVGSSGKIRYF; CDR3nt: TGCAGCGTTGGTTCTAGCGGGAAAATACGGTATTTC
j_gene: TRBJ2-5; len: 12; abundance: many; d_gene: TRBD2; v_gene: TRBV12-3/TRBV12-4; CDR3aa: CASSPLAGTQYF; CDR3nt: TGTGCCAGCAGTCCACTAGCGGGGACCCAGTACTTC
j_gene: TRBJ2-2; len: 16; abundance: few; d_gene: TRBD1; v_gene: TRBV5-5; CDR3aa: CASSLGQGAGTGELFF; CDR3nt: TGTGCCAGCAGCTTGGGACAGGGGGCCGGGACCGGGGAGCTGTTTTTT